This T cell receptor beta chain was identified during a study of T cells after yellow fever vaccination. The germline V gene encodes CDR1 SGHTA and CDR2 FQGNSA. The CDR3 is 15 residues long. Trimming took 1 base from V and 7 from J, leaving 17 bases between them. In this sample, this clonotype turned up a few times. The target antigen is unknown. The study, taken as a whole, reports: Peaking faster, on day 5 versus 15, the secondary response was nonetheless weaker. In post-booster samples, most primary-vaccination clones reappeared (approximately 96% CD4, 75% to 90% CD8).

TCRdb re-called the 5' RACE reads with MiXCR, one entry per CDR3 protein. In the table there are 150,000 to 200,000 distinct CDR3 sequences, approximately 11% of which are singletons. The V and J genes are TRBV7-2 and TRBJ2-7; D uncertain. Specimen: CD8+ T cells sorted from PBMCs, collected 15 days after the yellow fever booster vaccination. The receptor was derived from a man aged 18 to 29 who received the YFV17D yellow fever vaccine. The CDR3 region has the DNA TGTGCCAGCAGCTTAGGAGAGGTAGTTCTGAGGGAGCAGTACTTC. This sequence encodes CASSLGEVVLREQYF. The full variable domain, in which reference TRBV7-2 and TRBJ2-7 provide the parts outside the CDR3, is GAGVSQSPSNKVTEKGKDVELRCDPISGHTALYWYRQSLGQGLEFLIYFQGNSAPDKSGLPSDRFSAERTGGSVSTLTIQRTQQEDSAVYLCASSLGEVVLREQYFGPGTRLTVT.